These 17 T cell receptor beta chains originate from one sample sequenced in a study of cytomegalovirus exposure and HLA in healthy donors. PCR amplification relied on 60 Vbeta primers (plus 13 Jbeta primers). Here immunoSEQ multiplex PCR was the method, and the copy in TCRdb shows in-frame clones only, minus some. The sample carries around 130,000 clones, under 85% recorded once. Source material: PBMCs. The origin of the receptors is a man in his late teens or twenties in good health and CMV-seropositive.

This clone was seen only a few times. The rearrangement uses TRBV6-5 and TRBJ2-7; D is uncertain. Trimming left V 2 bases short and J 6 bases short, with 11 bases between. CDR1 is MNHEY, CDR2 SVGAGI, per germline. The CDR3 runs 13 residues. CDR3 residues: CASSYGEGVEQYF. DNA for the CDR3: TGTGCCAGCAGTTACGGCGAAGGAGTCGAGCAGTACTTC.

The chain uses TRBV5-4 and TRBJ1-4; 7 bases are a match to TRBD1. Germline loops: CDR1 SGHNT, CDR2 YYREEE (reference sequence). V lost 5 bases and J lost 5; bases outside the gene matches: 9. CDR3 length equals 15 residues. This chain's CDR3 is CASSQGGQRNEKLFF. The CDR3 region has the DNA TGTGCCAGCAGTCAAGGGGGACAGAGGAATGAAAAACTGTTTTTT.

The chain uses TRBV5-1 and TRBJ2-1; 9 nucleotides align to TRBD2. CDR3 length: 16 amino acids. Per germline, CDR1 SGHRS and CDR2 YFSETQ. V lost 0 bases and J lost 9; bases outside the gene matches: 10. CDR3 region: CASSLGFGRGGSEQFF. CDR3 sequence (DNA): TGCGCCAGCAGCTTGGGATTTGGGCGGGGGGGCAGTGAGCAGTTCTTC.

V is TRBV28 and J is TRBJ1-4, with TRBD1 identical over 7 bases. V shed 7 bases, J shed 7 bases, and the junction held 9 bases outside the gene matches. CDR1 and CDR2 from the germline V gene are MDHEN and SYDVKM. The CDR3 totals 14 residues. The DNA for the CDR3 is TGTGCCAGCATAGAGGGGGCGCAGGGTGAAAAACTGTTTTTT. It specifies CASIEGAQGEKLFF.

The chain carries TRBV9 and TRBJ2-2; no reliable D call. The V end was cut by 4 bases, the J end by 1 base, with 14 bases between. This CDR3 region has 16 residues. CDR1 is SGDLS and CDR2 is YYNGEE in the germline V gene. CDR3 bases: TGTGCCAGCAGCAAAACCCAGGCTGGGAACACCGGGGAGCTGTTTTTT. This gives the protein CASSKTQAGNTGELFF.

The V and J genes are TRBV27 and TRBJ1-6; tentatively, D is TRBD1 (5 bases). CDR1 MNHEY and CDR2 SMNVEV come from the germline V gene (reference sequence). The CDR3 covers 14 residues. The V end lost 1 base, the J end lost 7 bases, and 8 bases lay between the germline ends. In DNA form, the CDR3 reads TGTGCCAGCAGTTTATTCGGGGGGAATTCACCCCTCCACTTT. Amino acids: CASSLFGGNSPLHF.

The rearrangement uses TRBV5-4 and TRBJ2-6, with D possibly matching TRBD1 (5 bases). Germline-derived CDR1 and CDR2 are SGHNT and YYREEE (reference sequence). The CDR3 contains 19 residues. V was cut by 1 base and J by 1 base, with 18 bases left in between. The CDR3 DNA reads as TGTGCCAGCAGCTTGCTCTTCGCAGGGCTGGAATCTGGGGCCAACGTCCTGACTTTC. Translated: CASSLLFAGLESGANVLTF.

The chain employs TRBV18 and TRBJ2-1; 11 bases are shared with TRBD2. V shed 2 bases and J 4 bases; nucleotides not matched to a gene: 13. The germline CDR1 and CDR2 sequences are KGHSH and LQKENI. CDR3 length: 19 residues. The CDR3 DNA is TGTGCCAGCTCACCAGAGAAACTAGCGGGAGTAGGGGGATACAATGAGCAGTTCTTC. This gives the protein CASSPEKLAGVGGYNEQFF.

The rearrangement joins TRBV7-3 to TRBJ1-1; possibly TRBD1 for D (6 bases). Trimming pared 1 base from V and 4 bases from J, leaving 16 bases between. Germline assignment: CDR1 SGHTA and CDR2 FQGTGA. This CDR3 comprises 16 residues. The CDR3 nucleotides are TGTGCCAGCAGCTTAAGTGGAACAGGGAAGAGCACTGAAGCTTTCTTT. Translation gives CASSLSGTGKSTEAFF.

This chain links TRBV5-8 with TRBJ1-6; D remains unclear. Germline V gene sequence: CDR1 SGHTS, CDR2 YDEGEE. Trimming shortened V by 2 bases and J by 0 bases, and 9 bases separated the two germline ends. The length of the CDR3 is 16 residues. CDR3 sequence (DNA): TGTGCCAGCAGCTTCGGCGCTAGCTCCTATAATTCACCCCTCCACTTT. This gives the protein CASSFGASSYNSPLHF.

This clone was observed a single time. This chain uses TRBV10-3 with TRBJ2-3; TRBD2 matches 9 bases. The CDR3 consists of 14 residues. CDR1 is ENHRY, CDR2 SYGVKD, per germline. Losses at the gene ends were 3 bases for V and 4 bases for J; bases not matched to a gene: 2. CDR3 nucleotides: TGTGCCATCAGTGAAGTAGCGGGGGCAGATACGCAGTATTTT. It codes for CAISEVAGADTQYF.

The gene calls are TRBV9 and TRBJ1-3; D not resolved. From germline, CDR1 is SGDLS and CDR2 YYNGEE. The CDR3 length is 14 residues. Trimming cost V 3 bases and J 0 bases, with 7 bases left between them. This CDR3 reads CASSGGLSGNTIYF. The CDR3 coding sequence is TGTGCCAGCAGCGGCGGGCTCTCTGGAAACACCATATATTTT. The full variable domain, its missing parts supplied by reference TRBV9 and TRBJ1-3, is DSGVTQTPKHLITATGQRVTLRCSPRSGDLSVYWYQQSLDQGLQFLIQYYNGEERAKGNILERFSAQQFPDLHSELNLSSLELGDSALYFCASSGGLSGNTIYFGEGSWLTVV.

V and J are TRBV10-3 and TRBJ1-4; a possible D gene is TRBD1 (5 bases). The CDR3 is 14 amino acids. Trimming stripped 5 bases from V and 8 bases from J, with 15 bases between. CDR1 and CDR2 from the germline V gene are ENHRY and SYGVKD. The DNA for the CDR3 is TGTGCCATCAGTTGGGACTCCCAGGGCGAAAAACTGTTTTTT. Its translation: CAISWDSQGEKLFF.

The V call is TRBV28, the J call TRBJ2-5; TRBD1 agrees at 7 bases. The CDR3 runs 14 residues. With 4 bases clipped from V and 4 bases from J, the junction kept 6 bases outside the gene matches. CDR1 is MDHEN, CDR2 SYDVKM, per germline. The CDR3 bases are TGTGCCAGCAGTTACTCGACAGGGCGAGAGACCCAGTACTTC. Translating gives CASSYSTGRETQYF.

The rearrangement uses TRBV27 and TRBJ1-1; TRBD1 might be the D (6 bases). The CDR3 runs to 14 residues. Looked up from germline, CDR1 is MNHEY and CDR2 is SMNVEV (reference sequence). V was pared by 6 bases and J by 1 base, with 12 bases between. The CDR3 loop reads CASRYTGSNTEAFF. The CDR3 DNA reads TGTGCCAGCAGATATACAGGGTCGAACACTGAAGCTTTCTTT.

CDR3 sequence reads: CASSGQGIDEAFF. The CDR3 coding sequence is TGTGCCAGCAGCGGACAGGGTATCGATGAAGCTTTCTTT. The chain recombines TRBV9 with TRBJ1-1; 7 bases fit TRBD1. CDR3 length: 13 residues. Trimming removed 3 bases from V and 7 bases from J; junction bases left unmatched: 6. CDR1 and CDR2 (germline): SGDLS, YYNGEE.

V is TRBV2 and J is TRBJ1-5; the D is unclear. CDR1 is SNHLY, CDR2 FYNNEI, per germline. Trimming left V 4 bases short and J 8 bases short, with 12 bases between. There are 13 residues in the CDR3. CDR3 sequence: CASSGNPQEPQHF. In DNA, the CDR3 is TGTGCCAGCAGTGGGAACCCTCAGGAGCCCCAGCATTTT.